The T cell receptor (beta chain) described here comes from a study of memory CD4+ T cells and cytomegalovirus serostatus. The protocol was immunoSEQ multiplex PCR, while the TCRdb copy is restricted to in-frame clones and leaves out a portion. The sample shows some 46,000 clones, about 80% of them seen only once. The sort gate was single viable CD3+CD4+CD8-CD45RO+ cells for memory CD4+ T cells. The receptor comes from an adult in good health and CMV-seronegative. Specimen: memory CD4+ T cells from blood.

CDR3 residues: CASSEVGRSTDTQYF. The DNA of the CDR3 is TGTGCCAGCAGTGAAGTAGGCAGGAGCACAGATACGCAGTATTTT. The V call is TRBV2, the J call TRBJ2-3; D call uncertain. The V gene's germline CDR1 is SNHLY and CDR2 FYNNEI. This CDR3 has 15 residues. Trimming took 1 base from V and 0 from J, leaving 8 bases between them.